Sequencing of this T cell receptor (beta chain) was carried out in a study of T cell changes during pregnancy in multiple sclerosis. Germline V gene sequence: CDR1 SGDLS, CDR2 YYNGEE. V lost 3 bases to trimming and J lost 3 bases; unmatched junction nucleotides: 7. The CDR3 is 16 residues long. Sequenced by immunoSEQ multiplex PCR; TCRdb stores in-frame clones only, minus some. The table includes approximately 40,000 clones, around 90% detected once. This rearrangement joins TRBV9 to TRBJ2-1, with 9 bases lining up with TRBD2. The sequence derives from a female donor with multiple sclerosis, enrolled in a pregnancy study. The material sequenced was CD8+ T cells from peripheral blood mononuclear cells, taken in the third trimester of pregnancy. CDR3 residues: CASSGESGRHYNEQFF. CDR3 coding DNA: TGTGCCAGCAGCGGAGAGAGCGGGAGGCACTACAATGAGCAGTTCTTC.